This T cell receptor beta chain was identified during a study of graft-versus-host responses after intestinal transplantation. Study-level background: Recipients had multivisceral, liver-intestinal, or isolated intestinal transplants. Study findings and constraints: Individuals who had graft-donor T cell macrochimerism had allografts that showed high graft-versus-host to host-versus-graft clonal ratios. Investigators detected GvH clones in recipient marrow, with some emerging earlier in ileum or blood.

This CDR3 contains 13 residues. Researchers placed roughly 200,000 CFSE-labeled responder cells in culture with roughly 200,000 irradiated, violet-dye-labeled stimulator cells. The authors sorted proliferating CFSE-low CD3+CD4+ and CD3+CD8+ responders after the reaction. TCRdb's copy holds only in-frame clones and misses some; the assay was immunoSEQ multiplex PCR. This sample has 7,000 to 9,500 clones, with 27% found just once. This clone came up a few times. One end of the junction does not line up with germline, which may come from a read error. The TCR comes from a human patient who was an organ donor for intestinal transplantation. The sample was alloreactive CD8+ T cells from a mixed lymphocyte reaction culture, taken before transplantation. Documented subset: CFSE-low proliferating T cells sorted from roughly 6-day pre-transplant mixed lymphocyte reaction (GvH or HvG direction). The rearrangement links TRBV5-3 to TRBJ2-3; D is unresolved. TRBV5-3 is reported as an ORF; its role is uncertain. CDR3 loop: CASSSWMADDQYF. CDR3 sequence (DNA): TGTGCCAGCAGCTCCTGGATGGCGGACGATCAGTATTTT.